This is a list of T cell receptor beta chains from one sample in a study of beta chain features in type 1 diabetes. The table came from immunoSEQ multiplex PCR; TCRdb's copy has only in-frame clones and leaves some out. Found here are under 150,000 clones, 6.5% to 8.5% of them singletons; the top ten hold under 1.5%. Sample: central memory CD4+ T cells from blood. These TCRs come from a woman in her twenties or thirties in good health. The CDR3 runs from the conserved cysteine through the conserved F or W. The D gene is left open where the match is weak. The listing skips clone size in some rows; elsewhere it reads once, few, many or a size class.

V: TRBV15; D: -; J: TRBJ2-7; size: many; DNA: TGTGCCACCAGCAGAGCGAGGCCAGGGGAGCAGTACTTC; CDR3: CATSRARPGEQYF
V: TRBV2; D: -; J: TRBJ2-7; size: -; DNA: TGTGCCAGCAGTGCACAGACCTACGAGCAGTACTTC; CDR3: CASSAQTYEQYF
V: TRBV4-1; D: TRBD2; J: TRBJ2-3; size: -; DNA: TGCGCCAGCAGCCATCACCCGAGGGCGTTCGCGGGAGGCACAGATACGCAGTATTTT; CDR3: CASSHHPRAFAGGTDTQYF
V: TRBV4-3; D: TRBD2; J: TRBJ2-5; size: many; DNA: TGCGCCAGCAGCCAAGGACTAGCGTCTGAGACCCAGTACTTC; CDR3: CASSQGLASETQYF
V: TRBV4-2; D: -; J: TRBJ2-6; size: many; DNA: TGTGCCAGCAGCCAAGTCCTAGGGGCTGGGGCCAACGTCCTGACTTTC; CDR3: CASSQVLGAGANVLTF
V: TRBV9; D: -; J: TRBJ1-1; size: -; DNA: TGTGCCAGCAGCGTATGGGGACTCTACTCTGAAGCTTTCTTT; CDR3: CASSVWGLYSEAFF
V: TRBV7-9; D: TRBD1; J: TRBJ2-7; size: -; DNA: TGTGCCAGCAGCTTAGGCCTACAGGGGAAGCAGTACTTC; CDR3: CASSLGLQGKQYF
V: TRBV9; D: TRBD2; J: TRBJ2-3; size: few; DNA: TGTGCCAGCAGCAGAGCTAGCGGAAGCACAGATACGCAGTATTTT; CDR3: CASSRASGSTDTQYF
V: TRBV5-6; D: -; J: TRBJ1-1; size: -; DNA: TGTGCCAGCAGACGGACGGGAACAAACACTGAAGCTTTCTTT; CDR3: CASRRTGTNTEAFF
V: TRBV30; D: TRBD1; J: TRBJ2-5; size: few; DNA: TGTGCCTATGACAGGGCCTCTGCAGAGACCCAGTACTTC; CDR3: CAYDRASAETQYF
V: TRBV30; D: -; J: TRBJ1-3; size: -; DNA: TGTGCCTGGAGTACCTTTACGGCGGTCTCTGGAAACACCATATATTTT; CDR3: CAWSTFTAVSGNTIYF
V: TRBV9; D: -; J: TRBJ1-5; size: many; DNA: TGTGCCAGCAGCGTAGGGGGAGGGGACCACCAGCCCCAGCATTTT; CDR3: CASSVGGGDHQPQHF
V: TRBV19; D: TRBD2; J: TRBJ2-1; size: few; DNA: TGTGCCAGTAATACTAACGGGAGGTCGGACAATGAGCAGTTCTTC; CDR3: CASNTNGRSDNEQFF
V: TRBV7-2; D: -; J: TRBJ1-2; size: -; DNA: TGTGCCAGCAGCCAATGGGACAAGACGGGGGGTGGCTACACCTTC; CDR3: CASSQWDKTGGGYTF
V: TRBV29-1; D: TRBD2; J: TRBJ2-1; size: many; DNA: TGCAGCGTACTAGCGGGAGGCTACAATGAGCAGTTCTTC; CDR3: CSVLAGGYNEQFF
V: TRBV5-6; D: -; J: TRBJ2-7; size: once; DNA: TGTGCCAGCAGTTGGGAGAGCGAGCAGTACTTC; CDR3: CASSWESEQYF
V: TRBV28; D: -; J: TRBJ1-2; size: -; DNA: TGTGCCAGCCAGGAGGAATTTAACTATGGCTACACCTTC; CDR3: CASQEEFNYGYTF
V: TRBV19; D: TRBD1; J: TRBJ1-5; size: few; DNA: TGTGCCAGTAGTCACAGGGGGGACCTCCAGCATTTT; CDR3: CASSHRGDLQHF
V: TRBV13; D: -; J: TRBJ2-1; size: few; DNA: TGTGCCAGCAGCTTAAAATGGGAGTGGGACTACAATGAGCAGTTCTTC; CDR3: CASSLKWEWDYNEQFF
V: TRBV6-1; D: -; J: TRBJ2-4; size: many; DNA: TGTGCCAGCAGTGACCAACAGGACATTGGAGCCAAAAACATTCAGTACTTC; CDR3: CASSDQQDIGAKNIQYF
V: TRBV27; D: TRBD1; J: TRBJ2-2; size: -; DNA: TGTGCCAGCAGTCCAGGGGACAGGGGATTGCGGCCTCACACCGGGGAGCTGTTTTTT; CDR3: CASSPGDRGLRPHTGELFF
V: TRBV7-2; D: -; J: TRBJ1-1; size: -; DNA: TGTGCCAGCAGCTTATTAGGGGAGGGAACTGAAGCTTTCTTT; CDR3: CASSLLGEGTEAFF
V: TRBV7-9; D: -; J: TRBJ2-2; size: many; DNA: TGTGCCAGCCTTCCCGCCTTAGGAGTTTCCGGGGAGCTGTTTTTT; CDR3: CASLPALGVSGELFF
V: TRBV6-1; D: TRBD2; J: TRBJ2-1; size: few; DNA: TGTGCCAGCAGTGACCCCCCGGCCGGGGGGACTCAGCAGTTCTTC; CDR3: CASSDPPAGGTQQFF
V: TRBV29-1; D: -; J: TRBJ2-7; size: -; DNA: TGCAGCGTGACTGCGATCGCAGGGCCAACTGAGCAGTACTTC; CDR3: CSVTAIAGPTEQYF
V: TRBV7-2; D: -; J: TRBJ2-1; size: many; DNA: TGTGCCAGCAGCTTAGAAGGAGGAGACGATGAGCAGTTCTTC; CDR3: CASSLEGGDDEQFF
V: TRBV29-1; D: TRBD1; J: TRBJ2-1; size: -; DNA: TGCAGCGCTTTTCGACAGGGGGCTGGGAATGAGCAGTTCTTC; CDR3: CSAFRQGAGNEQFF
V: TRBV28; D: -; J: TRBJ2-7; size: few; DNA: TGTGCCAGCATGTTAACCTACGAGCAGTACTTC; CDR3: CASMLTYEQYF
V: TRBV6-5; D: -; J: TRBJ1-2; size: -; DNA: TGTGCCAGCACCGAAAAGGGGCTCTACGAAGGCTACACCTTC; CDR3: CASTEKGLYEGYTF
V: TRBV11-2; D: TRBD1; J: TRBJ2-7; size: -; DNA: TGTGCCAGCAGCGGACAGGGGAACGAGCAGTACTTC; CDR3: CASSGQGNEQYF
V: TRBV6-1; D: TRBD1; J: TRBJ2-7; size: few; DNA: TGTGCCAGCAGTGAATTCGAGGGACAGAAGTACGAGCAGTACTTC; CDR3: CASSEFEGQKYEQYF
V: TRBV6-5; D: -; J: TRBJ1-5; size: few; DNA: TGTGCCAGCAGTTGGGACAATTTGGTTGCCGGTCAGCCCCAGCATTTT; CDR3: CASSWDNLVAGQPQHF
V: TRBV5-4; D: TRBD2; J: TRBJ2-5; size: -; DNA: TGTGCCAGCAGCCTAGGGGTAGCGGGAGGTCTGGAGACCCAGTACTTC; CDR3: CASSLGVAGGLETQYF
V: TRBV6-1; D: TRBD2; J: TRBJ2-2; size: few; DNA: TGTGCCAGCGAGCTACTAGCGGGAGTCACCGGGGAGCTGTTTTTT; CDR3: CASELLAGVTGELFF
V: TRBV4-1; D: TRBD1; J: TRBJ2-7; size: -; DNA: TGCGCCAGCAGCGAAACCGGGACAGGGTCCTACGAGCAGTACTTC; CDR3: CASSETGTGSYEQYF
V: TRBV19; D: TRBD2; J: TRBJ2-4; size: -; DNA: TGTGCCAGTAGTATTATTACTAGCGGGAGGAGGAACATTCAGTACTTC; CDR3: CASSIITSGRRNIQYF
V: TRBV7-6; D: TRBD1; J: TRBJ2-6; size: -; DNA: TGTGCCAGCAGCTTAGCCGGACAGGGAGGAAGTGGGGCCAACGTCCTGACTTTC; CDR3: CASSLAGQGGSGANVLTF
V: TRBV16; D: TRBD1; J: TRBJ2-5; size: few; DNA: TGTGCCAGCAGCCGCCCGGGACAGGGCATAAAGACCCAGTACTTC; CDR3: CASSRPGQGIKTQYF
V: TRBV9; D: -; J: TRBJ2-7; size: few; DNA: TGTGCCAGCAGCGTAGGGGACACCTTCTACTCCTACGAGCAGTACTTC; CDR3: CASSVGDTFYSYEQYF
V: TRBV29-1; D: -; J: TRBJ2-5; size: -; DNA: TGCAGCGAGGGGTCAGGGGTAACCGGGGAGACCCAGTACTTC; CDR3: CSEGSGVTGETQYF
V: TRBV18; D: TRBD1; J: TRBJ2-5; size: once; DNA: TGTGCCAGCTCACCACCGACTGGATCCCGGGACAGCGACCAAGAGACCCAGTACTTC; CDR3: CASSPPTGSRDSDQETQYF
V: TRBV7-6; D: TRBD2; J: TRBJ2-3; size: -; DNA: TGTGCCAGCAGCTTATTCGGGAGGGCCGAGGGCGATACGCAGTATTTT; CDR3: CASSLFGRAEGDTQYF
V: TRBV19; D: TRBD2; J: TRBJ2-3; size: -; DNA: TGTGCCACCCGGACTAGCGGGGTAGATACGCAGTATTTT; CDR3: CATRTSGVDTQYF
V: TRBV30; D: -; J: TRBJ2-5; size: -; DNA: TGTGCCTGGAATCGTCGGGCAGGGAAAGAGACCCAGTACTTC; CDR3: CAWNRRAGKETQYF
V: TRBV11-3; D: TRBD2; J: TRBJ2-2; size: -; DNA: TGTGCCAGCAGCGGGGGGACTAGCGGGAGTACCGGGGAGCTGTTTTTT; CDR3: CASSGGTSGSTGELFF
V: TRBV5-1; D: TRBD1; J: TRBJ2-5; size: few; DNA: TGCGCCAGCAGCTCATCCGGGACAGGTGGGGGAGAGACCCAGTACTTC; CDR3: CASSSSGTGGGETQYF
V: TRBV28; D: -; J: TRBJ1-2; size: few; DNA: TGTGCCAGCAGCGCCGACACCTATGGCTACACCTTC; CDR3: CASSADTYGYTF
V: TRBV9; D: TRBD2; J: TRBJ2-5; size: -; DNA: TGTGCCAGCAGCGGAACTAGCGGGAGCGGGGAGACCCAGTACTTC; CDR3: CASSGTSGSGETQYF
V: TRBV28; D: TRBD1; J: TRBJ1-5; size: -; DNA: TGTGCCAGCAGTTTATTGTCGATTCGGACAGGGGCCAATCAGCCCCAGCATTTT; CDR3: CASSLLSIRTGANQPQHF
V: TRBV28; D: -; J: TRBJ1-2; size: -; DNA: TGTGCCAGCAGTCCTTTCTACTATGGCTACACCTTC; CDR3: CASSPFYYGYTF
V: TRBV28; D: -; J: TRBJ1-5; size: few; DNA: TGTGCCAGCAGCACTCTGAACGGGGGCAATCAGCCCCAGCATTTT; CDR3: CASSTLNGGNQPQHF
V: TRBV18; D: -; J: TRBJ2-7; size: -; DNA: TGTGCCAGCTCACCCGGAGGAAGTAGCTACGAGCAGTACTTC; CDR3: CASSPGGSSYEQYF
V: TRBV29-1; D: -; J: TRBJ2-5; size: medium-sized; DNA: TGCAGCGTTGACCTGGACTTTCAAGAGACCCAGTACTTC; CDR3: CSVDLDFQETQYF
V: TRBV6-5; D: TRBD2; J: TRBJ2-1; size: few; DNA: TGTGCCAGCAGTATATCTAGCGGGAGTAGGAATGAGCAGTTCTTC; CDR3: CASSISSGSRNEQFF
V: TRBV11-3; D: TRBD1; J: TRBJ2-5; size: few; DNA: TGTGCCAGCAGCTCAGGACAGGGGCGGGAGACCCAGTACTTC; CDR3: CASSSGQGRETQYF
V: TRBV7-2; D: -; J: TRBJ1-2; size: -; DNA: TGTGCCAGCAGCATGAGTGTCCAATTCAACTATGGCTACACCTTC; CDR3: CASSMSVQFNYGYTF